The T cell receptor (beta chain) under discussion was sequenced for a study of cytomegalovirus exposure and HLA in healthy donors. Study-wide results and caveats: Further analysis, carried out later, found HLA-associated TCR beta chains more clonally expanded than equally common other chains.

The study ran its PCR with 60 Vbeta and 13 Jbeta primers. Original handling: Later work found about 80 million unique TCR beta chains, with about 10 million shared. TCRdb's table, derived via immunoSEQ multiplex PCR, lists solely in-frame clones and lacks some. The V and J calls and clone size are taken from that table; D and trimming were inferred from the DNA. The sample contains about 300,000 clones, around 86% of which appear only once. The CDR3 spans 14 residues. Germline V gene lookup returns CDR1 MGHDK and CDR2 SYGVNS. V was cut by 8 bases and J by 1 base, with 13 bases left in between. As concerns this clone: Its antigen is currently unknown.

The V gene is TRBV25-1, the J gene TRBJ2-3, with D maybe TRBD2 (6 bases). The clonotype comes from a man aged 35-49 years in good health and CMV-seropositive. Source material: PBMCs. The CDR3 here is CASGQWGGTDTQYF. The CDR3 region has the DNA TGTGCCAGCGGTCAGTGGGGGGGCACAGATACGCAGTATTTT. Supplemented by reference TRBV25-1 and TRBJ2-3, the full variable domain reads EADIYQTPRYLVIGTGKKITLECSQTMGHDKMYWYQQDPGMELHLIHYSYGVNSTEKGDLSSESTVSRIRTEHFPLTLESARPSHTSQYLCASGQWGGTDTQYFGPGTRLTVL.